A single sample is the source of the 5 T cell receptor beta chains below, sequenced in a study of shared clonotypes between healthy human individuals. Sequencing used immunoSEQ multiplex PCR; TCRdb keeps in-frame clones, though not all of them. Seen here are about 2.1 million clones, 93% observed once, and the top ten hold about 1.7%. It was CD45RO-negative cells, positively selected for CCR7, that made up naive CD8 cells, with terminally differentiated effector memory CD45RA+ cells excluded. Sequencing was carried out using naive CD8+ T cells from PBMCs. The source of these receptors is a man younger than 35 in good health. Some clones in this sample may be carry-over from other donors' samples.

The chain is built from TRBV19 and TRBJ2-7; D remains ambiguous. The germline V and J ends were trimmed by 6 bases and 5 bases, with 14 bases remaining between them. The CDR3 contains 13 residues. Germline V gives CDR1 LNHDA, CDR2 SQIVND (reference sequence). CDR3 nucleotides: TGTGCCAGTAGGTTCGCATCATCCCACGAGCAGTACTTC. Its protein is CASRFASSHEQYF.

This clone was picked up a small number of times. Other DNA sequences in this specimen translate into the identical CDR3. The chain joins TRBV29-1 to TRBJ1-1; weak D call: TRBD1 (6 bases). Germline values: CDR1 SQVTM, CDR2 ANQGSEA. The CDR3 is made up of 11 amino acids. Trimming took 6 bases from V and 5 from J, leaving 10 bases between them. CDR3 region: CSVRGGTEAFF. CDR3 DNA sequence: TGCAGCGTCAGGGGTGGAACTGAAGCTTTCTTT.

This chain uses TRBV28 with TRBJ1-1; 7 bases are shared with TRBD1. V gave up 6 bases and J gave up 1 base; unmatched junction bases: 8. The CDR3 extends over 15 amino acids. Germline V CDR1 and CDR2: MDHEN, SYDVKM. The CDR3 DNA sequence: TGTGCCAGCAGCTTACAGGGGTCCTCGAACACTGAAGCTTTCTTT. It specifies CASSLQGSSNTEAFF.

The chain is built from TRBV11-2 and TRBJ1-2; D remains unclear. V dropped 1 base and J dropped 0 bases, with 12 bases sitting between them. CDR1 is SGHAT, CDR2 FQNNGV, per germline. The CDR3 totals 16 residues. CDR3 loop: CASSLGARPTNYGYTF. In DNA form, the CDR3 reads TGTGCCAGCAGCTTAGGGGCCAGGCCAACTAACTATGGCTACACCTTC.

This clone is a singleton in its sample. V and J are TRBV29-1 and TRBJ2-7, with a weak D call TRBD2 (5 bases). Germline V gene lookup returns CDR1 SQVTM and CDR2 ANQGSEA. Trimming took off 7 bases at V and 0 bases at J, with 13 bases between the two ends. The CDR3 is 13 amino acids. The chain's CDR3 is CSARLWSSYEQYF. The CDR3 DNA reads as TGCAGCGCTAGACTATGGAGCTCCTACGAGCAGTACTTC.